Below are 9 T cell receptor beta chains sequenced from a single sample in a study of T cells in Graves' hyperthyroidism and ophthalmopathy (dated by TCRdb to about 2019). Libraries were made using multiplex PCR. Data came from an Illumina HiSeq 2000. TCR beta CDR3 regions were amplified from RNA transcripts. The first round of RT-PCR for the TCR CDR3 was performed with the HTBI primer set and the Qiagen OneStep RT-PCR kit. TCRdb applied fastp at Q25 and MiXCR to the public reads, then kept only in-frame beta chains. All rows with the same CDR3 protein become a single entry with the most common DNA and genes. For this sample the table gives approximately 720,000 distinct CDR3 sequences, of which 18% were detected only once. Of the sample, roughly a sixth is held by the ten largest clones. Source material: blood. These receptors all come from a woman aged 50 to 60 with Graves' hyperthyroidism that later progressed to Graves' ophthalmopathy.

Many counts were recorded for this clonotype. The chain has TRBV5-1 and TRBJ1-1; 10 bases match TRBD1. V was pared by 4 bases and J by 5 bases, with 11 bases of the junction left unmatched. Germline V lookup: CDR1 SGHRS, CDR2 YFSETQ. The CDR3 has 16 amino acids. The CDR3 nucleotides are TGCGCCAGCAGCGCGGGACAGGGGCTAAGGACGACTGAAGCTTTCTTT. It specifies CASSAGQGLRTTEAFF.

This clonotype was counted a few times. The CDR3 nucleotides read TGTGCCAGCAGTGGGAGCGGAGAGGGTAGCACAGATACGCAGTATTTT. It specifies CASSGSGEGSTDTQYF. The V call is TRBV2, the J call TRBJ2-3, with D possibly matching TRBD2 (5 bases). Germline loops: CDR1 SNHLY, CDR2 FYNNEI. The V end was cut by 4 bases, the J end by 0 bases, with 14 bases between. The length of the CDR3 is 16 residues.

Note on this clonotype: A much larger clonotype is one base distant, so this may be a read error. The gene calls are TRBV30 and TRBJ2-2; no clear D. Trimming pared 7 bases from V and 3 bases from J, leaving 9 bases between. In germline, CDR1 is GTSNPN, CDR2 SVGIG (reference sequence). CDR3 length: 12 amino acids. The CDR3 region is CASLLDTGELFF. As DNA, the CDR3 is TGTGCCTCCCTGCTGGACACCGGGGAGCTGTTTTTT.

This clonotype came up many times. This chain connects TRBV27 to TRBJ2-1; TRBD2 agrees at 10 bases. The CDR3 totals 15 residues. Unmatched junction bases numbered 12, after V lost 6 bases and J lost 10 bases. Germline assignment: CDR1 MNHEY and CDR2 SMNVEV (reference sequence). The CDR3 loop reads CASRIAGGQGGEQFF. Written as DNA, the CDR3 is TGTGCCAGCAGGATAGCGGGGGGACAAGGAGGGGAGCAGTTCTTC.

Ten or more counts support this clonotype. The V call is TRBV3-1, the J call TRBJ2-1, with 8 nucleotides matching TRBD1. The CDR3 extends over 14 amino acids. V dropped 1 base and J dropped 7; count of bases not matched to a gene: 3. Germline V lookup: CDR1 LGHDT, CDR2 YNNKEL (reference sequence). The CDR3 DNA follows: TGTGCCAGCAGCCAAGTGACAGGGGAAAATGAGCAGTTCTTC. As protein: CASSQVTGENEQFF.

Regarding this clonotype: This may be a read error, as it is one base from a much larger clone. This chain joins TRBV27 and TRBJ2-5; 12 positions agree with TRBD2. The CDR3 sequence is 15 residues long. Germline CDR1 is MNHEY and CDR2 is SMNVEV (reference sequence). Trimming at V came to 5 bases and at J to 6 bases, leaving 7 bases not matched to a gene. CDR3 sequence (DNA): TGTGCCAGCAGTCCCCGGACTAGCGGGGTAAAGACCCAGTACTTC. It encodes CASSPRTSGVKTQYF.

This clonotype was recorded only once. The chain couples TRBV29-1 to TRBJ2-2, with TRBD1 as a possible D gene (5 bases). The CDR3 extends over 15 amino acids. The V end was cut by 2 bases, the J end by 0 bases, with 10 bases between. Looked up from germline, CDR1 is SQVTM and CDR2 is ANQGSEA. Here the CDR3 DNA reads TGCAGCGTTGAATCTGGGGCTACGAACACCGGGGAGCTGTTTTTT. Protein product: CSVESGATNTGELFF.

This clonotype has at least ten counts. This sequence joins TRBV3-1 and TRBJ1-1; TRBD1 aligns across 9 bases. This CDR3 region has 15 residues. The V segment lost 3 bases and the J segment 6 bases; nucleotides outside the gene matches: 8. Germline CDR1 is LGHDT and CDR2 is YNNKEL (reference sequence). The CDR3 is CASSQGTGRMSEAFF. The CDR3 DNA reads TGTGCCAGCAGCCAGGGGACAGGGCGGATGTCTGAAGCTTTCTTT.

The chain links TRBV19 to TRBJ1-1, with 7 positions matching TRBD1. The length of the CDR3 is 14 residues. Germline-derived CDR1 and CDR2 are LNHDA and SQIVND (reference sequence). V lost 2 bases and J lost 6; bases outside the gene matches: 6. DNA of the CDR3: TGTGCCAGTAGTATACCCCAGGGGGAGCCTGAAGCTTTCTTT. Its protein product is CASSIPQGEPEAFF.